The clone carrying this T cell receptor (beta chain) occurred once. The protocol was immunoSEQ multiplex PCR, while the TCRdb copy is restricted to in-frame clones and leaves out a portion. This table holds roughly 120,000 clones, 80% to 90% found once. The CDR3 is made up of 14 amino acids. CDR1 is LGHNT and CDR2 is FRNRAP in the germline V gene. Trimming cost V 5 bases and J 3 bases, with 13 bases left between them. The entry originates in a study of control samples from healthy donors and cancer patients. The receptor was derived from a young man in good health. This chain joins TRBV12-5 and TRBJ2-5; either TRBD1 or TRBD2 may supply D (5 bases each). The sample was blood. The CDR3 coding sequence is TGTGCTAGTGGTACCTCGGGGACGGAAGAGACCCAGTACTTC. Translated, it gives CASGTSGTEETQYF.